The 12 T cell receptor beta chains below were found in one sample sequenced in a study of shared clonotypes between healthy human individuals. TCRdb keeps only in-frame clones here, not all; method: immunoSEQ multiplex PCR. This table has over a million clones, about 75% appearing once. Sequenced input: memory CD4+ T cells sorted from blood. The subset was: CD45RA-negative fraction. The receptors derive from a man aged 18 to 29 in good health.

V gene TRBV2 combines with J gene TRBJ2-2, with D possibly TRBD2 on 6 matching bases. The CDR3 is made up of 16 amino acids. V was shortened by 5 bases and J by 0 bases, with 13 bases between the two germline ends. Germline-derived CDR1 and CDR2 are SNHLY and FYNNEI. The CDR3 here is CASSRGNSANTGELFF. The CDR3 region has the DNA TGTGCCAGCAGTCGCGGGAACAGCGCGAACACCGGGGAGCTGTTTTTT.

CDR3 sequence: CASSDQGYGYTF. CDR3 in DNA: TGTGCCAGCAGTGATCAAGGCTATGGCTACACCTTC. The chain couples TRBV2 to TRBJ1-2; D not certain. The CDR3 extends over 12 amino acids. Trimming took 3 bases from V and 4 from J, leaving 6 bases between them. Germline V CDR1 and CDR2: SNHLY, FYNNEI.

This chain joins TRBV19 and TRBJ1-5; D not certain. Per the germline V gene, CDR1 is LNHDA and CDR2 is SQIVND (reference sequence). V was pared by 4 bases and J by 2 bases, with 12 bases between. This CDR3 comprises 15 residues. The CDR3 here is CASSTSGVGNQPQHF. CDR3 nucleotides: TGTGCCAGTAGTACGAGCGGGGTTGGCAATCAGCCCCAGCATTTT.

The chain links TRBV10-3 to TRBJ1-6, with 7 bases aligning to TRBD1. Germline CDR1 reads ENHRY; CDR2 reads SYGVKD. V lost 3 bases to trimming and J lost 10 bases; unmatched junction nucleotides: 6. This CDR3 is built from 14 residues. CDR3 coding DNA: TGTGCCATCAGTGAAGAACAGGGGCTCTCACCCCTCCACTTT. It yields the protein CAISEEQGLSPLHF.

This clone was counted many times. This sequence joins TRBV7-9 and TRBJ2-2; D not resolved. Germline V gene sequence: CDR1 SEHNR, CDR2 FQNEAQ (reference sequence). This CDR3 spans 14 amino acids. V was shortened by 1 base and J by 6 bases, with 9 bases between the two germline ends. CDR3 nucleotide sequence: TGTGCCAGCAGCTTAGGGGCAGCTGCCGGGGAGCTGTTTTTT. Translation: CASSLGAAAGELFF.

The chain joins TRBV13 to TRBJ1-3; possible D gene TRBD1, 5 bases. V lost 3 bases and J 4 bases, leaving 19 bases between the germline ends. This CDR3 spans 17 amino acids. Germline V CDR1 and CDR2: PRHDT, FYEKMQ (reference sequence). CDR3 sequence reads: CASSLAGSIREGNTIYF. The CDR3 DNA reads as TGTGCCAGCAGCTTGGCCGGGTCGATCAGGGAAGGAAACACCATATATTTT.

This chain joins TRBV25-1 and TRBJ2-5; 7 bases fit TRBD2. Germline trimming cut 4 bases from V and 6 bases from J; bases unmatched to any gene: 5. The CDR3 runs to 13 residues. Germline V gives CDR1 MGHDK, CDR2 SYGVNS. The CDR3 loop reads CASSAVGGKTQYF. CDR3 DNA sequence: TGTGCCAGCAGTGCAGTGGGGGGGAAGACCCAGTACTTC.

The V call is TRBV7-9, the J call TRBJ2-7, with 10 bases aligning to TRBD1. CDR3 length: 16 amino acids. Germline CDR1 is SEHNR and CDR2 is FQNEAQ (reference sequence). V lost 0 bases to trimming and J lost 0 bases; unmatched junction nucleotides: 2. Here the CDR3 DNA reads TGTGCCAGCAGCTTAGCGCGGGACAGGGGCTCCTACGAGCAGTACTTC. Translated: CASSLARDRGSYEQYF. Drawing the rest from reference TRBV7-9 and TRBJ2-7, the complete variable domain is DTGVSQNPRHKITKRGQNVTFRCDPISEHNRLYWYRQTLGQGPEFLTYFQNEAQLEKSRLLSDRFSAERPKGSFSTLEIQRTEQGDSAMYLCASSLARDRGSYEQYFGPGTRLTVT.

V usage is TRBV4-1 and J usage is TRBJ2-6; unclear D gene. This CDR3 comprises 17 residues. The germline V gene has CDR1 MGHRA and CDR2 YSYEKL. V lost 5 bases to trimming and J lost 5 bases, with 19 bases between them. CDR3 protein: CASSVMEPQSRANVLTF. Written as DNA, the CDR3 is TGCGCCAGCAGCGTTATGGAACCACAAAGTCGGGCCAACGTCCTGACTTTC.

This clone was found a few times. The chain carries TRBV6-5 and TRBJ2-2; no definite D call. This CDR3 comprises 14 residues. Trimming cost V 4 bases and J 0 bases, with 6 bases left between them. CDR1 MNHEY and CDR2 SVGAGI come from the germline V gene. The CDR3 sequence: CASSFSSNTGELFF. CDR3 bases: TGTGCCAGCAGTTTTTCCTCGAACACCGGGGAGCTGTTTTTT.

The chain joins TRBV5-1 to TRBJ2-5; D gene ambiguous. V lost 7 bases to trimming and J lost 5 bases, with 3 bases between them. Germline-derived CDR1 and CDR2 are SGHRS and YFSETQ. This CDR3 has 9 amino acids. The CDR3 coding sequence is TGCGCCAGCCAGGAGACCCAGTACTTC. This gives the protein CASQETQYF.

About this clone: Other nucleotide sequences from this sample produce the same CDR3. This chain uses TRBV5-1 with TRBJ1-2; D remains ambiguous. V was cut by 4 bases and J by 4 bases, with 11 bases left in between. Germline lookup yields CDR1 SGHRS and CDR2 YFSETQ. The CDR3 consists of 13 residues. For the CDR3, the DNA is TGCGCCAGCAGCCAAACCCCGAGCTATGGCTACACCTTC. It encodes CASSQTPSYGYTF.